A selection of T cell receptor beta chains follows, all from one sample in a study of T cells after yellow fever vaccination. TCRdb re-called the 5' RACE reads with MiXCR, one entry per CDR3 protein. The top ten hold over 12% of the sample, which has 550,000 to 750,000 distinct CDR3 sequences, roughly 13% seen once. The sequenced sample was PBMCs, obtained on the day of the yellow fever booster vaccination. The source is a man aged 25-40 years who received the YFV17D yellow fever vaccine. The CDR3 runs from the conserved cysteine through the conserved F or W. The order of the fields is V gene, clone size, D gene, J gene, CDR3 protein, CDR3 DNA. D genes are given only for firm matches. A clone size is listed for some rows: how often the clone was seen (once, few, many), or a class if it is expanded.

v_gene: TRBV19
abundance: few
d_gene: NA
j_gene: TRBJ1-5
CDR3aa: CASSIVAERQPQHF
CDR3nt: TGTGCCAGTAGTATTGTCGCGGAGCGTCAGCCCCAGCATTTT

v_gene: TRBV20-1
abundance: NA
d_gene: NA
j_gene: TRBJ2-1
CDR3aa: CSAGREQLEQFF
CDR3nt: TGCAGTGCTGGCCGGGAGCAGCTTGAGCAGTTCTTC

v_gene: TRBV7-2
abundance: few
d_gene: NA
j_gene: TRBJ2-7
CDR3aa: CASSLEGSDYYEQYF
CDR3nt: TGTGCCAGCAGCTTAGAAGGGTCAGATTACTACGAGCAGTACTTC

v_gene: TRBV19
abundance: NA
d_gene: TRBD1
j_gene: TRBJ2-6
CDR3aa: CASSIRGRGLTGANVLTF
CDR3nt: TGTGCCAGTAGTATCAGAGGCAGGGGGCTGACTGGGGCCAACGTCCTGACTTTC

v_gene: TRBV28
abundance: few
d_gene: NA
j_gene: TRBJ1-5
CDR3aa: CASSGARANQPQHF
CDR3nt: TGTGCCAGCAGCGGTGCCAGGGCAAACCAGCCCCAGCATTTT

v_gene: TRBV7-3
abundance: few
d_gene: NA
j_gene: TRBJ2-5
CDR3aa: CATSRGIQETQYF
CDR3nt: TGTGCCACTTCCCGCGGAATCCAAGAGACCCAGTACTTC

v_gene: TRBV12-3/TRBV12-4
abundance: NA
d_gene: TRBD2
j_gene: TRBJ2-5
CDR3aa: CASSPFRTSGEQETQYF
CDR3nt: TGTGCCAGCAGTCCTTTCCGGACTAGCGGAGAACAAGAGACCCAGTACTTC

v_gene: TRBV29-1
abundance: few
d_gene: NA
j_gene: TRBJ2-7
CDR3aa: CSVDFDYEQYF
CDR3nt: TGCAGCGTTGACTTCGATTACGAGCAGTACTTC

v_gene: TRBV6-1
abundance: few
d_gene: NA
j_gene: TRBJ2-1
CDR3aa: CASSQKGSSVIEQFF
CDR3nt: TGTGCCAGCAGTCAGAAGGGGTCCTCAGTAATTGAGCAGTTCTTC

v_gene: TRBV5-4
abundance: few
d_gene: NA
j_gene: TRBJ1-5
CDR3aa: CASSLDPGNQPQHF
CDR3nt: TGTGCCAGCAGCTTGGACCCTGGTAATCAGCCCCAGCATTTT

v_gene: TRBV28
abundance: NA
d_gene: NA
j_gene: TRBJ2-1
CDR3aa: CASRMTGQSSNEQFF
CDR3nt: TGTGCCAGCAGGATGACAGGACAATCCTCCAATGAGCAGTTCTTC

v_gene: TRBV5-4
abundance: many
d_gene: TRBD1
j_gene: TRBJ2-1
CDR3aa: CASSLWTGKNEQFF
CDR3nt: TGTGCCAGCAGCTTGTGGACAGGGAAAAATGAGCAGTTCTTC

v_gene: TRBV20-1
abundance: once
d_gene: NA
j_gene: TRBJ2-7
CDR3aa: CSAHPRNRVIKEQYF
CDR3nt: TGCAGTGCTCACCCGAGGAACAGGGTTATAAAAGAGCAGTACTTC

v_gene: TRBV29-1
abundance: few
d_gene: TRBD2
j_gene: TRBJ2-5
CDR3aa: CSVPAGGLETQYF
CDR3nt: TGCAGCGTTCCCGCGGGAGGCCTAGAGACCCAGTACTTC

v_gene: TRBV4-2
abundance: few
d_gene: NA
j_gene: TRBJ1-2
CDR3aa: CASSQDRIQATYGYTF
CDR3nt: TGTGCCAGCAGCCAAGACCGCATCCAGGCCACTTATGGCTACACCTTC

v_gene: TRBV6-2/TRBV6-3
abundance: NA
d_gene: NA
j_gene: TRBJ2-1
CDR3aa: CASSPLSSAYNEQFF
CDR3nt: TGTGCCAGCAGCCCCCTTTCTAGCGCCTACAATGAGCAGTTCTTC

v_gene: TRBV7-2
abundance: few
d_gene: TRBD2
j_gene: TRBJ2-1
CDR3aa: CASRTPGTRVQFF
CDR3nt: TGTGCCAGCAGGACCCCCGGGACTAGGGTGCAGTTCTTC

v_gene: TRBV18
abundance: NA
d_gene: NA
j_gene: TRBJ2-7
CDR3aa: CASSRSEYYEQYF
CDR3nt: TGTGCCAGCTCACGGTCCGAATACTACGAGCAGTACTTC

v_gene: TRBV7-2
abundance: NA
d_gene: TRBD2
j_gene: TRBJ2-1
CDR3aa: CASSLARRLAGGSYNEQFF
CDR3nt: TGTGCCAGCAGCTTAGCTAGGAGACTAGCGGGAGGGTCCTACAATGAGCAGTTCTTC

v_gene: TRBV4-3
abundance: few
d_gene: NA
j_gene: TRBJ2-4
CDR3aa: CASSQGAGLAKNIQYF
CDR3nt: TGCGCCAGCAGCCAAGGTGCGGGTCTAGCCAAAAACATTCAGTACTTC

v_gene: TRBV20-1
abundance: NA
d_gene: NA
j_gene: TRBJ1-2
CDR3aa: CSARDVAGNGYGYTF
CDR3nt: TGCAGTGCTAGAGATGTCGCAGGGAACGGCTATGGCTACACCTTC

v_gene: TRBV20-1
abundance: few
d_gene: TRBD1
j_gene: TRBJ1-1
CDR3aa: CSARTGGIFAEAFF
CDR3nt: TGCAGTGCTAGAACAGGGGGCATTTTCGCTGAAGCTTTCTTT

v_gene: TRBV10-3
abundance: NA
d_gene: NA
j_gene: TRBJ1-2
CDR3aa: CAISDRGQTRSGYTF
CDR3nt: TGTGCCATCAGTGATCGGGGCCAGACTCGCTCTGGCTACACCTTC

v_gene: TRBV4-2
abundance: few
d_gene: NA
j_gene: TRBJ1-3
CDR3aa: CASSQESDSSGNTIYF
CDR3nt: TGTGCCAGCAGCCAAGAGTCGGATAGCTCTGGAAACACCATATATTTT

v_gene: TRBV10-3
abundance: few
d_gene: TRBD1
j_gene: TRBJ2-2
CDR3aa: CAIRKDGTENTGELFF
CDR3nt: TGTGCCATCAGGAAAGACGGGACAGAGAACACCGGGGAGCTGTTTTTT

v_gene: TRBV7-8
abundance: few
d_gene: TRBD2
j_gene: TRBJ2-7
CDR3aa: CASSSYGLLAGVPYEQYF
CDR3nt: TGTGCCAGCAGCTCTTATGGGTTATTAGCGGGAGTCCCCTACGAGCAGTACTTC

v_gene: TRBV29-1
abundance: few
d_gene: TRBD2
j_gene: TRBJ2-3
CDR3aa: CSDWGGGSTDTQYF
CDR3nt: TGCAGCGATTGGGGGGGTGGGAGCACAGATACGCAGTATTTT

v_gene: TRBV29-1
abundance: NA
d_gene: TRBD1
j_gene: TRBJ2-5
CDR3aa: CSVEDPGQGQETQYF
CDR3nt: TGCAGCGTTGAAGACCCCGGACAGGGACAAGAGACCCAGTACTTC

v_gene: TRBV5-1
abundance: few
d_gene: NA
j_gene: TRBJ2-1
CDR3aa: CASSLEYSDEQFF
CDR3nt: TGCGCCAGCAGTTTGGAATATAGCGATGAGCAGTTCTTC

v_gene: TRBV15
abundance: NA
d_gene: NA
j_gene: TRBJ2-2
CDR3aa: CAPCLGPRTGELFF
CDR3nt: TGTGCCCCATGCCTCGGGCCGCGCACCGGGGAGCTGTTTTTT

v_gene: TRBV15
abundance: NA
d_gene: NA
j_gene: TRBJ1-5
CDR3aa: CATSSSTANNQPQHF
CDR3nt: TGTGCCACCAGCAGTTCGACAGCGAACAATCAGCCCCAGCATTTT

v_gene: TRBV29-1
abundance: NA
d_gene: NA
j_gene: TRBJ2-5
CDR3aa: CSVEGGVYQETQYF
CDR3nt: TGCAGCGTTGAAGGAGGCGTGTACCAAGAGACCCAGTACTTC

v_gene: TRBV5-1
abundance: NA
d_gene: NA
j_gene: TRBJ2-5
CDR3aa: CASTSGGAETQYF
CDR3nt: TGCGCCAGCACCTCGGGTGGGGCAGAGACCCAGTACTTC

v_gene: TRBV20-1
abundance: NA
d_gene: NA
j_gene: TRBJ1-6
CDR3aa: CSASRLEASYNSPLHF
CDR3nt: TGCAGTGCTAGCCGCCTGGAGGCGTCCTATAATTCACCCCTCCACTTT

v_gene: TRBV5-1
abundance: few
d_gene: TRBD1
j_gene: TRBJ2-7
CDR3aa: CASTATGGNYEQYF
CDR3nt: TGCGCCAGCACCGCCACAGGGGGGAATTACGAGCAGTACTTC

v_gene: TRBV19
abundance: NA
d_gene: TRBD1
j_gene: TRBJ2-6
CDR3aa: CASKLQGNSGANVLTF
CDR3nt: TGTGCCAGTAAGTTACAGGGGAACTCTGGGGCCAACGTCCTGACTTTC

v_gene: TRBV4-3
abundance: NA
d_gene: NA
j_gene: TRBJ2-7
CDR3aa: CASSHVVGIEQYF
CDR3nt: TGCGCCAGCAGCCACGTGGTAGGAATCGAGCAGTACTTC

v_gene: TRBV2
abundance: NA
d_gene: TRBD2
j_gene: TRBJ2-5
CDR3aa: CASIFMASGQETQYF
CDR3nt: TGTGCCAGCATCTTCATGGCTAGCGGCCAAGAGACCCAGTACTTC

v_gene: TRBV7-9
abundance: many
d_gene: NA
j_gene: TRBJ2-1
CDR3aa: CASSLGTDF
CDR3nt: TGTGCCAGCAGCTTAGGTACCGACTTC